Reported below is one T cell receptor beta chain. The method was immunoSEQ multiplex PCR; TCRdb's version includes in-frame clones alone and lacks a portion of them. The sample includes roughly 41,000 clones, 82% of them seen just once. The sample originates from a study of PD-L1 blockade in urothelial cancer. This CDR3 region has 14 residues. The V gene lost 4 bases and the J gene lost 3 bases, with 13 bases spanning the gap. Germline CDR1 reads SGDLS; CDR2 reads YYNGEE. The chain is built from TRBV9 and TRBJ1-2; D call uncertain. The receptor's source is a man in his 60s with urothelial cancer. The source material was PBMCs, sampled around atezolizumab (anti-PD-L1) treatment. The CDR3 region is CASSLEGFDYGYTF. The CDR3 DNA follows: TGTGCCAGCAGCCTCGAGGGTTTCGACTATGGCTACACCTTC.